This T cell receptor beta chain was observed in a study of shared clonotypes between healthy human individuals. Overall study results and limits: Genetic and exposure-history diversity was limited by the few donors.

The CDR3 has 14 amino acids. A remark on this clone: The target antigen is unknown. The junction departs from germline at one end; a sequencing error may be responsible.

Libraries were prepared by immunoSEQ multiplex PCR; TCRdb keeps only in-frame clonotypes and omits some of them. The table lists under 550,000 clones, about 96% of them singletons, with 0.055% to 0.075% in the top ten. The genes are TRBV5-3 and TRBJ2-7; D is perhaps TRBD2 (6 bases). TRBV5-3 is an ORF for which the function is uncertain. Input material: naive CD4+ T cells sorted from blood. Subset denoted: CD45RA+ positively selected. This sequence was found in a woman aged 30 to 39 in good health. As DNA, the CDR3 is TGTGCCAGCAGCTTGGGGGGAGGCGGCTACGAGCAGTACTTC. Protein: CASSLGGGGYEQYF.